This record looks at one TCR beta chain sequence and its context. The source of the sample is a study of cytomegalovirus exposure and HLA in healthy donors. V was clipped by 5 bases and J by 7 bases; unmatched bases: 10. The V gene's germline CDR1 is SGHTA and CDR2 FQGNSA. This CDR3 contains 15 residues. PCR used 60 Vbeta primers and 13 Jbeta primers. Assay: immunoSEQ multiplex PCR; the TCRdb copy retains only in-frame clones and omits some. Counted here are 150,000 or so clones, approximately 81% occurring once; the ten biggest clones make up approximately 1.9%. V gene TRBV7-2 combines with J gene TRBJ2-1, with 8 bases aligning to TRBD1. This receptor was identified in a young man in good health and CMV-seronegative. The sequenced sample was PBMCs. Here the CDR3 DNA reads TGTGCCAGCAGCCCGGGACAGGCCCGGGGGAATGAGCAGTTCTTC. Its translation is CASSPGQARGNEQFF.